Below, 14 T cell receptor beta chains from the same sample are listed, as sequenced in a study of blood T cell repertoires in COVID-19. Using immunoSEQ multiplex PCR, the repertoire was profiled, and TCRdb retains in-frame clones only, with some absent. The repertoire includes fewer than 350,000 clones, roughly 88% of them detected once, and 9% to 9.5% sits in the top ten. Sequencing used peripheral blood. These receptors all come from a man in his late teens or twenties with active or convalescent COVID-19.

V is TRBV6-2 or TRBV6-3 and J is TRBJ2-6; 10 bases are shared with TRBD2. V dropped 2 bases and J dropped 0; count of bases not matched to a gene: 4. This CDR3 has 18 residues. Germline V gene lookup returns CDR1 MNHEY and CDR2 SVGEGT. CDR3 sequence: CASSYIAGGPSGANVLTF. CDR3 DNA: TGTGCCAGCAGTTACATAGCGGGGGGTCCCTCTGGGGCCAACGTCCTGACTTTC.

The chain combines TRBV19 with TRBJ2-1; no firm D call. This CDR3 is built from 14 residues. Trimming cost V 6 bases and J 5 bases, with 14 bases left between them. Germline V gene data show CDR1 as LNHDA and CDR2 as SQIVND (reference sequence). The CDR3 DNA sequence: TGTGCCAGTAGAAATAGTGGGCCCCACAATGAGCAGTTCTTC. Its translation: CASRNSGPHNEQFF. The full variable domain, rest sourced from reference TRBV19 and TRBJ2-1, is DGGITQSPKYLFRKEGQNVTLSCEQNLNHDAMYWYRQDPGQGLRLIYYSQIVNDFQKGDIAEGYSVSREKKESFPLTVTSAQKNPTAFYLCASRNSGPHNEQFFGPGTRLTVL.

This clone appeared a single time. The rearrangement uses TRBV4-2 and TRBJ2-7; maybe TRBD1 (5 bases). V was clipped by 1 base and J by 7 bases, with 8 bases between them. From germline, CDR1 is LGHNA and CDR2 YNFKEQ. The CDR3 runs to 12 residues. CDR3 DNA: TGTGCCAGCAGCCAAGGCAGGGTAGAGCAGTACTTC. Its protein product is CASSQGRVEQYF.

V gene TRBV7-2 combines with J gene TRBJ2-5; a weak D match, TRBD2 (6 bases). This CDR3 spans 14 amino acids. CDR1 and CDR2 from the germline V gene are SGHTA and FQGNSA. V lost 1 base, J lost 4 bases, and 10 bases lay in between. CDR3 amino acids: CASSLGRAPETQYF. The CDR3 nucleotides read TGTGCCAGCAGCTTAGGGAGGGCTCCAGAGACCCAGTACTTC.

V and J are TRBV20-1 and TRBJ2-1; D is possibly TRBD2 (5 bases). Trimming took 1 base from V and 12 from J, leaving 10 bases between them. Germline V gene data show CDR1 as DFQATT and CDR2 as SNEGSKA (reference sequence). CDR3 length: 11 amino acids. The DNA for the CDR3 is TGCAGTGCTAGAGTGGAACTAGGGCAGTTCTTC. Its translation: CSARVELGQFF.

V and J are TRBV15 and TRBJ2-7; D unclear. The CDR3 has 14 amino acids. The V gene lost 0 bases and the J gene lost 1 base, with 7 bases spanning the gap. Germline CDR1 and CDR2: LNHNV and YYDKDF (reference sequence). The CDR3 loop reads CATSRDTASYEQYF. The DNA for the CDR3 is TGTGCCACCAGCAGAGATACAGCTTCCTACGAGCAGTACTTC.

This clone turned up a few times. The chain joins TRBV4-1 to TRBJ2-5; 8 bases match TRBD2. The ends lost 1 base at V and 1 base at J; junction bases unmatched: 8. The germline gives CDR1 MGHRA, CDR2 YSYEKL. This CDR3 spans 17 amino acids. CDR3: CASSQGGGGGTQETQYF. As DNA, the CDR3 is TGCGCCAGCAGCCAAGGGGGAGGCGGGGGGACCCAAGAGACCCAGTACTTC.

This chain joins TRBV11-1 and TRBJ1-1; D is ambiguous. CDR1 is SGHAT and CDR2 is FQDESV in the germline V gene (reference sequence). CDR3 length: 13 amino acids. V lost 5 bases and J 0 bases, leaving 7 bases between the germline ends. The CDR3 region is CASSPQMNTEAFF. The DNA of the CDR3 is TGTGCCAGCAGCCCCCAGATGAACACTGAAGCTTTCTTT.

The chain has TRBV5-1 and TRBJ1-2; D is possibly TRBD1 (5 bases). This CDR3 has 13 amino acids. Trimming took 2 bases from V and 6 from J, leaving 11 bases between them. Germline assignment: CDR1 SGHRS and CDR2 YFSETQ. The CDR3 here is CASSLAGGDGYTF. As DNA, the CDR3 is TGCGCCAGCAGCTTAGCCGGGGGAGATGGCTACACCTTC.

The rearrangement uses TRBV7-9 and TRBJ2-5, with 9 bases identical to TRBD1. CDR3 size: 14 residues. V dropped 5 bases and J dropped 5; count of bases not matched to a gene: 6. Germline CDR1 reads SEHNR; CDR2 reads FQNEAQ (reference sequence). In DNA form, the CDR3 reads TGTGCCAGCAGCGTAAACAGGGGGCCGGAGACCCAGTACTTC. Residues: CASSVNRGPETQYF.

The gene calls are TRBV12-3 or TRBV12-4 and TRBJ1-2; TRBD1 matches at 8 bases. This CDR3 spans 12 amino acids. Germline trimming cut 6 bases from V and 8 bases from J; bases unmatched to any gene: 5. CDR3 bases: TGTGCCAGCAGCCCGACAGGGGAAGGCTACACCTTC. Encoded protein: CASSPTGEGYTF.

This chain links TRBV4-1 with TRBJ1-6, with D unresolved. Germline V lookup: CDR1 MGHRA, CDR2 YSYEKL. Trimming shortened V by 0 bases and J by 8 bases, and 17 bases separated the two germline ends. The CDR3 runs 17 residues. For the CDR3, the DNA is TGCGCCAGCAGCCAAGATGCGGCATTCAAACGGGATTCACCCCTCCACTTT. Amino acid sequence: CASSQDAAFKRDSPLHF.

The chain links TRBV10-3 to TRBJ1-2; 9 nucleotides match TRBD1. CDR1 is ENHRY, CDR2 SYGVKD, per germline. The CDR3 has 15 amino acids. V lost 2 bases, J lost 4 bases, and 5 bases stayed unmatched. The CDR3 coding sequence is TGTGCCATCAGTGAGGTGGGACAGGGACGCTATGGCTACACCTTC. Protein: CAISEVGQGRYGYTF.

This clone came up once. The chain combines TRBV2 with TRBJ1-4; tentative D call: TRBD1 (5 bases). The CDR3 contains 15 residues. The ends were cut back, 6 bases at V and 2 bases at J, with 13 bases in the middle. Per germline, CDR1 SNHLY and CDR2 FYNNEI. CDR3 loop: CASRTREGTNEKLFF. CDR3 DNA: TGTGCCAGCAGAACCAGGGAGGGCACTAATGAAAAACTGTTTTTT.